Listed below are T cell receptor beta chains from one sample, sequenced in a study of T cells expressing NK-cell markers. TCRdb reanalyzed the 5' RACE reads, giving one entry per CDR3 protein sequence and no DNA. The listing contains under 600,000 distinct CDR3 sequences. Material for sequencing was blood T cells: a sorted CD56 or NKG2C T cell subset, CD4+ or CD8+ T cells, or bulk PBMC T cells (not recorded which). These receptors came from a woman between 45 and 60 years old in good health. CDR3s include the opening cysteine and the closing phenylalanine or tryptophan.

J	V	CDR3
TRBJ2-1	TRBV10-2	CASSVGLQSVQEQFF
TRBJ2-5	TRBV27	CASSLLRVPYF
TRBJ2-2	TRBV7-8	CASSLAHGLTGELFF
TRBJ2-3	TRBV5-1	CASSLAPSGRHSTDTQYF
TRBJ1-1	TRBV20-1	CSAIIPTTQQAFF
TRBJ1-5	TRBV2	CASTSGEGQPQHF
TRBJ2-5	TRBV19	CASSKIPTSPWVETQYF
TRBJ2-3	TRBV3-1	CASSWRAADTQYF
TRBJ2-5	TRBV3-1	CASSQDGLAGETQYF
TRBJ2-6	TRBV4-2	CASSQVGAASSGANVLTF
TRBJ2-1	TRBV12-3/TRBV12-4	CASSLRDFYNEQFF
TRBJ1-1	TRBV6-5	CASSYRMGGGVPGAFF
TRBJ2-1	TRBV29-1	CSVGWAALAGDNEQFF
TRBJ2-5	TRBV15	CATSRDQIGQGAMETQYF
TRBJ2-3	TRBV12-3/TRBV12-4	CASSFSAGGPPDTQYF
TRBJ2-1	TRBV7-6	CASSLVGSGPRADEQFF
TRBJ2-3	TRBV20-1	CSAVLQGRTDTQYF
TRBJ1-3	TRBV29-1	CSVEERDRSGNTIYF
TRBJ2-3	TRBV19	CASSLTSGSSDTQYF
TRBJ2-1	TRBV7-3	CASSFRTSNEQFF
TRBJ2-1	TRBV9	CASSPHSYNEQFF
TRBJ2-1	TRBV14	CASSLGTASGYHNEQFF